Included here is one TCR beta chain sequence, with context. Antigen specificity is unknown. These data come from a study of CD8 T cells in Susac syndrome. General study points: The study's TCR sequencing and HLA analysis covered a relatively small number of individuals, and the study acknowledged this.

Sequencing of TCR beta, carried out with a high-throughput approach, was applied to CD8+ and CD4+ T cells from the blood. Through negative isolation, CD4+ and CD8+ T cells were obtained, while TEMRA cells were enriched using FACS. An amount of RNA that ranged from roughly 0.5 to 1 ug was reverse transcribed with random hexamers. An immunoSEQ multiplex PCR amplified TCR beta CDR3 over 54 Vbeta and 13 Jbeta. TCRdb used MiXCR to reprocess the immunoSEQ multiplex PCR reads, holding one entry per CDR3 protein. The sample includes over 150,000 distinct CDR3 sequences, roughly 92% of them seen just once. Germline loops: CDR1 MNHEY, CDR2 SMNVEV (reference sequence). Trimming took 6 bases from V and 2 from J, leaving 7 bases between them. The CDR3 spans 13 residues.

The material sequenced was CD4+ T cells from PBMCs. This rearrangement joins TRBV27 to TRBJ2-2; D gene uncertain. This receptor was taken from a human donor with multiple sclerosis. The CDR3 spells CASRKVNTGELFF. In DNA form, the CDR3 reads TGTGCCAGCAGAAAAGTAAACACCGGGGAGCTGTTTTTT.